This T cell receptor (beta chain) was captured by sequencing in a study of blood T cell repertoires in COVID-19. Study in general: Italy, Spain and the United States were the sources of the convalescent and acute COVID-19 samples. Sample material is recorded as cDNA or gDNA derived from T cells, B-cell-depleted T cells, or PBMCs.

Germline values: CDR1 LGHDT, CDR2 YNNKEL (reference sequence). The CDR3 consists of 15 residues. The junction had 12 bases not matched to a gene; V was cut back by 1 base and J by 9 bases. As handled by the study authors: Counts of nucleated cells, estimated from reference gene primer amplification, were obtained. The assay was immunoSEQ multiplex PCR, and TCRdb's table has in-frame clones only and misses some. D and trimming were read from the DNA, whereas the V and J calls and clone size are those reported in that table. Of 40,000 to 60,000 clones in the sample, 84% were seen once. This clone was seen only once.

The gene calls are TRBV3-1 (or the pseudogene TRBV3-2) and TRBJ2-7; 7 nucleotides line up with TRBD2. The sequence derives from a human donor in a cohort sampled during active COVID-19. Sequencing input: peripheral blood. The CDR3 bases are TGTGCCAGCAGCCAAGTCTGGAACGGCGGGAGCGGGCAGTACTTC. The encoded protein is CASSQVWNGGSGQYF.